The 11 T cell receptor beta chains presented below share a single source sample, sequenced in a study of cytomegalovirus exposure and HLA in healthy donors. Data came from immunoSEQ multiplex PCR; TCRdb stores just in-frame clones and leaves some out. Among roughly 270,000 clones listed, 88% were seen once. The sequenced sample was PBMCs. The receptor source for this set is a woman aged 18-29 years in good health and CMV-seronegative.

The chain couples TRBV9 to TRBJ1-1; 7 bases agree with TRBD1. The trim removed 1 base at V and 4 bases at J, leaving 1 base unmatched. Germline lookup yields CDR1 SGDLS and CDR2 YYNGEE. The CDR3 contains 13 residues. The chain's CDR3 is CASSVSGGTEAFF. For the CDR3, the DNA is TGTGCCAGCAGCGTATCAGGGGGCACTGAAGCTTTCTTT.

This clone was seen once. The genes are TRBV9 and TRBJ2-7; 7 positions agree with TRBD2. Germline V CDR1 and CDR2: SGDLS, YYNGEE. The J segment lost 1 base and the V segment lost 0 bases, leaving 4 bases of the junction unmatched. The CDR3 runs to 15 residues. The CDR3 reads CASSVGTGGSYEQYF. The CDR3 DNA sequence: TGTGCCAGCAGCGTAGGAACGGGAGGATCCTACGAGCAGTACTTC.

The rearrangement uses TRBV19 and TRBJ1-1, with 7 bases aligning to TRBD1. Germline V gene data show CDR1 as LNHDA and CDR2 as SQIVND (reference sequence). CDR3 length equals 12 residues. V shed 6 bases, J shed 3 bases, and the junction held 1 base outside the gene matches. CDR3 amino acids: CASRTGYTEAFF. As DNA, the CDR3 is TGTGCCAGTAGGACAGGGTACACTGAAGCTTTCTTT.

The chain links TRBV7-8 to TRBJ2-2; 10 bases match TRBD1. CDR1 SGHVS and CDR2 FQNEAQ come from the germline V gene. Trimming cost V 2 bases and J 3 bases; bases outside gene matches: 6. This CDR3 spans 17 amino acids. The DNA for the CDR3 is TGTGCCAGCAGCTTACCGGGGACAGGGGTGGACACCGGGGAGCTGTTTTTT. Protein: CASSLPGTGVDTGELFF.

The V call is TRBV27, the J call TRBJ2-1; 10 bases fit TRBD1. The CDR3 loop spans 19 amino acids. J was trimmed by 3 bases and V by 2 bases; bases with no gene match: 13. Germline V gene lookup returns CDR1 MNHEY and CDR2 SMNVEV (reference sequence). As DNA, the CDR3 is TGTGCCAGCAGTTTAACCGGGACAGGGGCCCCTAGGATCTACAATGAGCAGTTCTTC. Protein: CASSLTGTGAPRIYNEQFF.

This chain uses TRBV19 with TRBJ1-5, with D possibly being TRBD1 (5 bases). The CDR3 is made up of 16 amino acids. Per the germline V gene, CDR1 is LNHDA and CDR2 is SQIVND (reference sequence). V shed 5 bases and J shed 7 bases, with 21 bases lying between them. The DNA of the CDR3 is TGTGCCAGTAGTCTGAGAGGACCTGGGGGGACGCAGCCCCAGCATTTT. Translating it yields CASSLRGPGGTQPQHF.

CDR3 nucleotide sequence: TGTGCCAGCAGCGTAGAGGGACTAGAGGGATCCGGGGAGCTGTTTTTT. Translated, it gives CASSVEGLEGSGELFF. V and J are TRBV9 and TRBJ2-2; 8 positions match TRBD2. CDR3 length: 16 amino acids. Germline V gene data show CDR1 as SGDLS and CDR2 as YYNGEE. Trimming took 0 bases from V and 6 from J; bases not matched to a gene: 7.

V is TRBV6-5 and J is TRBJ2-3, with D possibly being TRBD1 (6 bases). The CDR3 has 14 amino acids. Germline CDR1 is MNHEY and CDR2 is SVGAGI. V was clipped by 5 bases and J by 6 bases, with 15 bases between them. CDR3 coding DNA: TGTGCCAGCAGTCAAACTTGGGGGCAGGATACGCAGTATTTT. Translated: CASSQTWGQDTQYF.

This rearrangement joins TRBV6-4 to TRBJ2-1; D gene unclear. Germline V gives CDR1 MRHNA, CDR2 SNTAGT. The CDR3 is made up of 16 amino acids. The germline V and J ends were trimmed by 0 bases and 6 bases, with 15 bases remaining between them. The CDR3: CASSDSTSGWVNEQFF. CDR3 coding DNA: TGTGCCAGCAGTGACTCCACCTCCGGGTGGGTCAATGAGCAGTTCTTC.

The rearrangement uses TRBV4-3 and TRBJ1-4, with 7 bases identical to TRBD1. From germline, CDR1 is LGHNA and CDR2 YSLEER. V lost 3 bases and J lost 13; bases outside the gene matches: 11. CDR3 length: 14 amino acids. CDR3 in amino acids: CASSQDRYSVGLFF. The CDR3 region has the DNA TGCGCCAGCAGCCAGGACAGGTATTCTGTAGGACTGTTTTTT.

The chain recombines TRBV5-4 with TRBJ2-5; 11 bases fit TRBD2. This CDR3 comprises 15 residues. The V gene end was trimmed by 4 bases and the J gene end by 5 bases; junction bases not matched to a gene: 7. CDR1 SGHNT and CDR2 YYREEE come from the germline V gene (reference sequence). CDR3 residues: CASSLSGRAEETQYF. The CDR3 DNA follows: TGTGCCAGCAGCCTTAGCGGGAGGGCCGAGGAGACCCAGTACTTC. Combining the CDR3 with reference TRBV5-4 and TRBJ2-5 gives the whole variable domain ETGVTQSPTHLIKTRGQQVTLRCSSQSGHNTVSWYQQALGQGPQFIFQYYREEENGRGNFPPRFSGLQFPNYSSELNVNALELDDSALYLCASSLSGRAEETQYFGPGTRLLVL.